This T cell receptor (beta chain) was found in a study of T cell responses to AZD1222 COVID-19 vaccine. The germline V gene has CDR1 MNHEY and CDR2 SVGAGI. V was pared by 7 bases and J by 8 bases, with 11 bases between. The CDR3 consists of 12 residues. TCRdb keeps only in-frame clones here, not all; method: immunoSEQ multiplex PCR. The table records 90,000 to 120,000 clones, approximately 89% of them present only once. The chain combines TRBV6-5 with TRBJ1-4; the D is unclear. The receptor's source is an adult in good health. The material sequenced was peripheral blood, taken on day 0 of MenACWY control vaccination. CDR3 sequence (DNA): TGTGCCAGCACTTCCCGCGGGGAAAAACTGTTTTTT. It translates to CASTSRGEKLFF.